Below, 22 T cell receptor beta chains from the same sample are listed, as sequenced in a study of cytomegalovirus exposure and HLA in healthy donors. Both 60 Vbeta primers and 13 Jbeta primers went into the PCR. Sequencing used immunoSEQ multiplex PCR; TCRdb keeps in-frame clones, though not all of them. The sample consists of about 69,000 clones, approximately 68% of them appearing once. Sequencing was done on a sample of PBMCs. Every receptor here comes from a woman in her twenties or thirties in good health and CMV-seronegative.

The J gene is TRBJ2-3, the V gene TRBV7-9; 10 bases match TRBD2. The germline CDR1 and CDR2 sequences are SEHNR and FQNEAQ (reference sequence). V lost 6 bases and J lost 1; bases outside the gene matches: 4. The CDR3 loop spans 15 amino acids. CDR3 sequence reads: CASRITSGGTDTQYF. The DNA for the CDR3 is TGTGCCAGCAGAATTACTAGCGGGGGCACAGATACGCAGTATTTT.

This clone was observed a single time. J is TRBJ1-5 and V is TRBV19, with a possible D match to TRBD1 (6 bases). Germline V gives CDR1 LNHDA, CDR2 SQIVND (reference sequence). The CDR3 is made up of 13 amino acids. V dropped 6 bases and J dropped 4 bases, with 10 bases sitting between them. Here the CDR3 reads CASSPDSNQPQHF. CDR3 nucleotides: TGTGCCAGTAGCCCGGACAGTAATCAGCCCCAGCATTTT.

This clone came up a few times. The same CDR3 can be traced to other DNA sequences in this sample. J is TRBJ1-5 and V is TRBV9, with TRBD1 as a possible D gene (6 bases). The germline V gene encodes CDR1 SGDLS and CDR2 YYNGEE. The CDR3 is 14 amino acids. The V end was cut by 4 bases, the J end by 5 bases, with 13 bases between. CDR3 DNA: TGTGCCAGCAGCCGCGACAGGTGGGATCAGCCCCAGCATTTT. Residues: CASSRDRWDQPQHF. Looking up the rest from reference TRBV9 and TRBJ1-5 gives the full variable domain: DSGVTQTPKHLITATGQRVTLRCSPRSGDLSVYWYQQSLDQGLQFLIQYYNGEERAKGNILERFSAQQFPDLHSELNLSSLELGDSALYFCASSRDRWDQPQHFGDGTRLSIL.

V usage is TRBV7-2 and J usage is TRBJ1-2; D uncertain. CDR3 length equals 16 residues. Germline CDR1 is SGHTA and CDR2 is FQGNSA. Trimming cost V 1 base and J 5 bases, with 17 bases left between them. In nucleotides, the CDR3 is TGTGCCAGCAGCTTAGATACCATAGGGAGCCCTTATGGCTACACCTTC. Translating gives CASSLDTIGSPYGYTF.

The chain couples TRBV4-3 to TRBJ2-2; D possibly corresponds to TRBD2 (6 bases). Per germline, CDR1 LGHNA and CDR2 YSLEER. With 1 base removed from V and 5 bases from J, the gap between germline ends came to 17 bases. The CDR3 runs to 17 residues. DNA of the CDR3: TGCGCCAGCAGCCAAGGGGCGGGGATACTGGGGACCGGGGAGCTGTTTTTT. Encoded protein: CASSQGAGILGTGELFF.

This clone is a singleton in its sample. CDR3 nucleotides: TGTGCCAGCAGCTTAGCGCGGGGACAGGGGGCAGGGCAGTACTTC. Translating it yields CASSLARGQGAGQYF. This sequence joins TRBV7-8 and TRBJ2-7, with 12 bases fitting TRBD1. This CDR3 is 15 amino acids long. Trimming took 0 bases from V and 9 from J; bases not matched to a gene: 6. Germline CDR1 and CDR2: SGHVS and FQNEAQ.

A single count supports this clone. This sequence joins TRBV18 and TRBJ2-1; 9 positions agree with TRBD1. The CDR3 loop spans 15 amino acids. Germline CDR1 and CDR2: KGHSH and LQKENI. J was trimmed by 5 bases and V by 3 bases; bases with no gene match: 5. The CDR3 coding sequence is TGTGCCAGCTCACCTCCCGGGACAGGGAACAATGAGCAGTTCTTC. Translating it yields CASSPPGTGNNEQFF.

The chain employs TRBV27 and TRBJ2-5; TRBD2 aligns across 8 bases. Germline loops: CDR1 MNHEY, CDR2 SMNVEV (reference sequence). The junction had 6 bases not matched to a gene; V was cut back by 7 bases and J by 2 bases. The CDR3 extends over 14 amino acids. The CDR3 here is CASNARGEQETQYF. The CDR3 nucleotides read TGTGCCAGCAACGCGCGGGGGGAACAAGAGACCCAGTACTTC.

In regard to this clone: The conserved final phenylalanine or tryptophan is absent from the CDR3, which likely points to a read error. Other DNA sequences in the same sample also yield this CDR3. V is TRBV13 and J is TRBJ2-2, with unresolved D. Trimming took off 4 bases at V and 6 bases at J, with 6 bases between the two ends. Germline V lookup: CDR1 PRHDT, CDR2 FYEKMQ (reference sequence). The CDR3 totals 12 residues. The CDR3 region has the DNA TGTGCCAGCAGCTCGGGCTCCGGGGAGCTGTTTGTT. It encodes CASSSGSGELFV.

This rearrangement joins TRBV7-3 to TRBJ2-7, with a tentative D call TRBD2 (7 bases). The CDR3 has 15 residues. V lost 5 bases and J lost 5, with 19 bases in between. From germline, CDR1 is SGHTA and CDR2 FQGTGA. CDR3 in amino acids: CASSPSLAGAHEQYF. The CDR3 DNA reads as TGTGCCAGCAGCCCCTCCCTGGCGGGGGCCCACGAGCAGTACTTC.

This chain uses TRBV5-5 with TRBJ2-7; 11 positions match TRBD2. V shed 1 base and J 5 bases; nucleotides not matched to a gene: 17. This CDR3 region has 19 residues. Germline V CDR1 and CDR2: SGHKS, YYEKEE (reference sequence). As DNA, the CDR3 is TGTGCCAGCAGCTTGCCTCTTAGGCTAGCGGGGGGTCGGGCCGACGAGCAGTACTTC. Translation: CASSLPLRLAGGRADEQYF.

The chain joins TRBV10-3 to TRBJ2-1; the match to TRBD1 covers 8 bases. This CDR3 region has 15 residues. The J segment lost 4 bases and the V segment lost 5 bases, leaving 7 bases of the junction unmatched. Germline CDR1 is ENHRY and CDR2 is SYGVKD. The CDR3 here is CAISQGTGRYNEQFF. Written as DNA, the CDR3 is TGTGCCATCAGTCAAGGGACAGGCAGATACAATGAGCAGTTCTTC.

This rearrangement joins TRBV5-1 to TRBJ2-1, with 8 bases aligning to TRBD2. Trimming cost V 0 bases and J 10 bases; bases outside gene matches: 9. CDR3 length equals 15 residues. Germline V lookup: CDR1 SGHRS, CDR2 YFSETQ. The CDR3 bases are TGCGCCAGCAGCTTGGACGGGGGGGACTTTGGGGAGCAGTTCTTC. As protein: CASSLDGGDFGEQFF.

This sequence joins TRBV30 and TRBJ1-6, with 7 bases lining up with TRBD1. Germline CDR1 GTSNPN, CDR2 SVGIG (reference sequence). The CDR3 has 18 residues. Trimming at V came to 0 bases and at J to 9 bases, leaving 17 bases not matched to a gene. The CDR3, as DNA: TGTGCCTGGAGTGTCCTCAACCCCGGGCAGGGGGGTTTTTCACCCCTCCACTTT. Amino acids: CAWSVLNPGQGGFSPLHF. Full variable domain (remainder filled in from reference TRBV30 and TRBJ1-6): SQTIHQWPATLVQPVGSPLSLECTVEGTSNPNLYWYRQAAGRGLQLLFYSVGIGQISSEVPQNLSASRPQDRQFILSSKKLLLSDSGFYLCAWSVLNPGQGGFSPLHFGNGTRLTVT.

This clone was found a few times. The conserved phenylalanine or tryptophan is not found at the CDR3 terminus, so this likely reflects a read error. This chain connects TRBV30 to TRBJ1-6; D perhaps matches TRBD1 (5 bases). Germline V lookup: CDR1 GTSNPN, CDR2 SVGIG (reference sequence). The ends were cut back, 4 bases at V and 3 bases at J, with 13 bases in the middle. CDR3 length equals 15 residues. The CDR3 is CAWIGGQGYNSPLHV. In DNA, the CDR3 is TGTGCCTGGATTGGCGGTCAGGGCTATAATTCACCCCTCCACGTT.

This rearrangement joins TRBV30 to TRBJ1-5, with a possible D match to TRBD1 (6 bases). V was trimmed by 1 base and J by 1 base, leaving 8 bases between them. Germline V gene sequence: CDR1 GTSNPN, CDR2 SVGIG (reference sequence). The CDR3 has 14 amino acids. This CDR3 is CAWSADRSNQPQHF. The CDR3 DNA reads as TGTGCCTGGAGTGCCGACAGGAGCAATCAGCCCCAGCATTTT.

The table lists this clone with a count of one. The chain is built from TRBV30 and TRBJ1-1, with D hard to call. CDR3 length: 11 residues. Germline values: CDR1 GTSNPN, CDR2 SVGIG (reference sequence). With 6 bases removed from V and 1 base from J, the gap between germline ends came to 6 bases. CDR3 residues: CACERNTEAFF. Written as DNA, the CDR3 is TGTGCCTGCGAGAGGAACACTGAAGCTTTCTTT.

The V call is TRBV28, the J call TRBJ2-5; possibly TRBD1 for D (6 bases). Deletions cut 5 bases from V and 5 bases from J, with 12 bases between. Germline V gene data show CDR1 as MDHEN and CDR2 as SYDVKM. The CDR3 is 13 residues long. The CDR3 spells CASSKQGAETQYF. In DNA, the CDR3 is TGTGCCAGCAGTAAACAGGGAGCGGAGACCCAGTACTTC.

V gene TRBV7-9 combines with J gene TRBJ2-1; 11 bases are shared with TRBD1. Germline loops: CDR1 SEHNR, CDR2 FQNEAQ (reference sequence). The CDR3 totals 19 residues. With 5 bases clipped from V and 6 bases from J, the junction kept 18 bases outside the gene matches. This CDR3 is CASSRFRDRGSGVVNEQFF. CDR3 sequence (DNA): TGTGCCAGCAGCCGATTCCGGGACAGGGGGTCCGGTGTTGTCAATGAGCAGTTCTTC.

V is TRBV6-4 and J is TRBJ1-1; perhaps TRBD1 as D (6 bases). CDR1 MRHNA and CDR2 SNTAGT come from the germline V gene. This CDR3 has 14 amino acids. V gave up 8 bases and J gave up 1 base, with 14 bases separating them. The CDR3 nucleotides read TGTGCCAGCCAAAAATTCAGGGGGAACACTGAAGCTTTCTTT. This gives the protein CASQKFRGNTEAFF.

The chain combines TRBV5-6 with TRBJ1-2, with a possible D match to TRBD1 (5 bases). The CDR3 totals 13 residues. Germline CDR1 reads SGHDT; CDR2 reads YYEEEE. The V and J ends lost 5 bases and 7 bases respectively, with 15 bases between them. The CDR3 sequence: CASRGAGGTGYTF. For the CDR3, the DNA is TGTGCCAGCAGAGGGGCGGGGGGGACTGGCTACACCTTC.

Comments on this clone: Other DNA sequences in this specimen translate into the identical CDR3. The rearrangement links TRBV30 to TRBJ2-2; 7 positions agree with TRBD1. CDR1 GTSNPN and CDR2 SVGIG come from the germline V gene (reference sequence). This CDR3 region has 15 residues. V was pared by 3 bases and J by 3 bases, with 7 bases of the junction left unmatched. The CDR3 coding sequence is TGTGCCTGGAGCGAACAGGGGCTCTACACCGGGGAGCTGTTTTTT. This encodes CAWSEQGLYTGELFF.